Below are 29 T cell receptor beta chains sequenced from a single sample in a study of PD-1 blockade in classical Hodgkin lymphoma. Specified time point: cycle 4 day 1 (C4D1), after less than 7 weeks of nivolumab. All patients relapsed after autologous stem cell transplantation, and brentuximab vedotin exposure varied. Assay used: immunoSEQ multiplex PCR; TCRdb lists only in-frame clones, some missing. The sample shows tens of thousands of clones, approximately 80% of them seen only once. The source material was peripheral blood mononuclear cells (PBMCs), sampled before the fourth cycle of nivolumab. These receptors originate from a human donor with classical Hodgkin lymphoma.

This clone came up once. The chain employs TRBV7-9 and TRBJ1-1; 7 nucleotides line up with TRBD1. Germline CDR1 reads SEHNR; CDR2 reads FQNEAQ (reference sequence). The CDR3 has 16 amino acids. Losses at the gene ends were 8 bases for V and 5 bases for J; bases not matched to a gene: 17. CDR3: CASADYAGGRITEAFF. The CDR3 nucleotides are TGTGCCAGCGCCGACTATGCAGGGGGGCGTATAACTGAAGCTTTCTTT.

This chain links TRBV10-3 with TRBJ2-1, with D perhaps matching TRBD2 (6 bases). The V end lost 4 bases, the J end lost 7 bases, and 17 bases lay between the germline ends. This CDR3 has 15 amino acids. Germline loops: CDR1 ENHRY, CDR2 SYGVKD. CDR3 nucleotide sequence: TGTGCCATCAGTGCGGCGGGGTCGCAGTTGAATGAGCAGTTCTTC. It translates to CAISAAGSQLNEQFF.

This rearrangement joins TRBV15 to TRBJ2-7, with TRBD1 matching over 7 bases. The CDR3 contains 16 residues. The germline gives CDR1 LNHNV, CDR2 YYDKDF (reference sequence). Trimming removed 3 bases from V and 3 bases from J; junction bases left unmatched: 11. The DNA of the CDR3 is TGTGCCACCAGCAGTTTAAAGACAGGGCTAGACTACGAGCAGTACTTC. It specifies CATSSLKTGLDYEQYF.

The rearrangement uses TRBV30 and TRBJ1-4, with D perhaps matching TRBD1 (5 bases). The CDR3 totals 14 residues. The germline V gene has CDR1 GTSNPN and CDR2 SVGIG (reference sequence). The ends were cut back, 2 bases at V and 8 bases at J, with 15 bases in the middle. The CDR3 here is CAWSKGLFFEKLFF. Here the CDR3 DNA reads TGTGCCTGGAGTAAGGGGCTATTCTTCGAAAAACTGTTTTTT.

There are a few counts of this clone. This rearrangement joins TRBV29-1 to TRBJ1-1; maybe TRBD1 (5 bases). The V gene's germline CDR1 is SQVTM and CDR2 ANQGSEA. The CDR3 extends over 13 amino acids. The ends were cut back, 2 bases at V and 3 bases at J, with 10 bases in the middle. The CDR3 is CSVERGTYTEAFF. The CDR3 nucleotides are TGCAGCGTTGAAAGGGGCACTTACACTGAAGCTTTCTTT.

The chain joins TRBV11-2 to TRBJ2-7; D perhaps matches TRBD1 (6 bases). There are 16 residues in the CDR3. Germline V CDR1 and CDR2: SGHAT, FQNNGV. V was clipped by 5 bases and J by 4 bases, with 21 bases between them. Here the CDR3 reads CASSPYRAQVAYEQYF. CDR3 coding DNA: TGTGCCAGCAGCCCCTACAGGGCCCAGGTTGCATACGAGCAGTACTTC.

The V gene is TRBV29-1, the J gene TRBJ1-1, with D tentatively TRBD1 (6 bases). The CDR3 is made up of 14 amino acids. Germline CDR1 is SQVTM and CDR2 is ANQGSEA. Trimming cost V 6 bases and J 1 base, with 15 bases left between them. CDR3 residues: CSVVSSGANTEAFF. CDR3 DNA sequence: TGCAGCGTCGTTTCGTCGGGGGCGAACACTGAAGCTTTCTTT. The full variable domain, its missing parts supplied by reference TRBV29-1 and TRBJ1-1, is SAVISQKPSRDICQRGTSLTIQCQVDSQVTMMFWYRQQPGQSLTLIATANQGSEATYESGFVIDKFPISRPNLTFSTLTVSNMSPEDSSIYLCSVVSSGANTEAFFGQGTRLTVV.

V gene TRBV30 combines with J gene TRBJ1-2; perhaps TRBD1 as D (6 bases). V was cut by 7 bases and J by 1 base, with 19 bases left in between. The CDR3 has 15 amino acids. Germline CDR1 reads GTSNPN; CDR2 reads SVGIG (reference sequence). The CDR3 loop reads CASPGGDTLNYGYTF. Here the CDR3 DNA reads TGTGCCTCACCCGGGGGGGACACCCTTAACTATGGCTACACCTTC. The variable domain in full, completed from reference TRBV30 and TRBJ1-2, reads SQTIHQWPATLVQPVGSPLSLECTVEGTSNPNLYWYRQAAGRGLQLLFYSVGIGQISSEVPQNLSASRPQDRQFILSSKKLLLSDSGFYLCASPGGDTLNYGYTFGSGTRLTVV.

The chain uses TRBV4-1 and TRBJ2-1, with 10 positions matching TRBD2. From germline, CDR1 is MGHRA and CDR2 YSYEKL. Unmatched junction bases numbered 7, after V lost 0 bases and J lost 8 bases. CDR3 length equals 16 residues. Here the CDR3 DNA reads TGCGCCAGCAGCCAAGAAGTAGCGGGAGGTTTTGATGAGCAGTTCTTC. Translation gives CASSQEVAGGFDEQFF.

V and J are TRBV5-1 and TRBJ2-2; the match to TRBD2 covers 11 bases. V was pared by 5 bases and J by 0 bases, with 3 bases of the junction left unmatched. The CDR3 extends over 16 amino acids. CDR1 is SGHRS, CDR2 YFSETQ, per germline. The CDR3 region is CASRDSGRANTGELFF. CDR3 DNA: TGCGCCAGCAGGGATAGCGGGAGGGCGAACACCGGGGAGCTGTTTTTT.

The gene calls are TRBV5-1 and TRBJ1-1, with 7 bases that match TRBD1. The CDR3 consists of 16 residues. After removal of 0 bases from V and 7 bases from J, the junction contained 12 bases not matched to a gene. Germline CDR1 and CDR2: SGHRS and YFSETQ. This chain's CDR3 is CASSLVDREGNIEAFF. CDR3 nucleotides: TGCGCCAGCAGCTTGGTAGACAGGGAAGGTAATATTGAAGCTTTCTTT.

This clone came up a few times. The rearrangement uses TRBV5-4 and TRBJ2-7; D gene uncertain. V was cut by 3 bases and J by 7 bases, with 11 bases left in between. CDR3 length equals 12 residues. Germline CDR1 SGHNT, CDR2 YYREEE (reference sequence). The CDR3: CASSSPVQEQYF. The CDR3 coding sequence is TGTGCCAGCAGCTCCCCTGTCCAGGAGCAGTACTTC.

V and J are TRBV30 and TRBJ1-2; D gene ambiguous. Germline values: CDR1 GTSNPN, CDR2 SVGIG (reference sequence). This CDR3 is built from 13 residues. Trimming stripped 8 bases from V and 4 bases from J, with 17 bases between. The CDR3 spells CARPREGAYGYTF. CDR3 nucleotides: TGTGCCCGCCCTAGAGAGGGAGCCTATGGCTACACCTTC.

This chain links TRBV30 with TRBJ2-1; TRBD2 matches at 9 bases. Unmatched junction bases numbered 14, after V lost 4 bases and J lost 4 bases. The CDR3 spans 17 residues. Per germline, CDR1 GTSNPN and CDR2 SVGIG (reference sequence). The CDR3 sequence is CAWMIAGVRVRYNEQFF. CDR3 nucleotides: TGTGCCTGGATGATAGCGGGAGTTAGGGTGAGATACAATGAGCAGTTCTTC.

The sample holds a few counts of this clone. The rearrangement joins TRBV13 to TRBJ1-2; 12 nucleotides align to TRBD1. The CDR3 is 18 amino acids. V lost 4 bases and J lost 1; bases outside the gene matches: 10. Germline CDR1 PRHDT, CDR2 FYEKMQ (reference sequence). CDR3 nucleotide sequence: TGTGCCAGCAGCTCCTCCGGGACAGGGGGCCTAGTTAACTATGGCTACACCTTC. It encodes CASSSSGTGGLVNYGYTF. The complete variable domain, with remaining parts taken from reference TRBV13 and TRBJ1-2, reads AAGVIQSPRHLIKEKRETATLKCYPIPRHDTVYWYQQGPGQDPQFLISFYEKMQSDKGSIPDRFSAQQFSDYHSELNMSSLELGDSALYFCASSSSGTGGLVNYGYTFGSGTRLTVV.

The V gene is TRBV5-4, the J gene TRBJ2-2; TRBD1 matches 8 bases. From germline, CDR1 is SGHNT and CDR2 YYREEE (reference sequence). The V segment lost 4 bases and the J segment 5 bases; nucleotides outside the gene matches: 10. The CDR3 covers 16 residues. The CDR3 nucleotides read TGTGCCAGCAGCCTAACCCTCGGGACAGGTACCGGGGAGCTGTTTTTT. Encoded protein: CASSLTLGTGTGELFF.

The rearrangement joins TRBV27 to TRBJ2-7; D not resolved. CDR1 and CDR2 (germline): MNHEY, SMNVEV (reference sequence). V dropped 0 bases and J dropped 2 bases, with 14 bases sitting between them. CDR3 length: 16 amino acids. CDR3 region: CASSLSSQVLTYEQYF. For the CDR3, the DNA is TGTGCCAGCAGTTTATCGAGTCAGGTACTTACCTACGAGCAGTACTTC.

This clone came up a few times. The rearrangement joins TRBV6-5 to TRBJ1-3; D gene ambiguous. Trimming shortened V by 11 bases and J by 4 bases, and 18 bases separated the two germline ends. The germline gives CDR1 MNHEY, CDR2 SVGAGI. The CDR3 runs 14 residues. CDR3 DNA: TGTGCCTCACGGCGGGTTCAGGCCGGAAACACCATATATTTT. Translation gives CASRRVQAGNTIYF.

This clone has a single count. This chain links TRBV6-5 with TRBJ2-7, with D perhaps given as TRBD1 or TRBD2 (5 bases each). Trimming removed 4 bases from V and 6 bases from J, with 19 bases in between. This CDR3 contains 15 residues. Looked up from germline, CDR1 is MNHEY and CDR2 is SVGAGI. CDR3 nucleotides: TGTGCCAGCAGTTTCAACCGGGACCCAACCTCCGAGCAGTACTTC. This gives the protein CASSFNRDPTSEQYF.

The CDR3 sequence: CASSEGHEQYF. The CDR3, as DNA: TGTGCCAGCAGCGAAGGGCACGAGCAGTACTTC. The chain joins TRBV5-6 to TRBJ2-7; unclear D gene. Germline V lookup: CDR1 SGHDT, CDR2 YYEEEE. CDR3 length equals 11 residues. Trimming left V 4 bases short and J 5 bases short, with 7 bases between.

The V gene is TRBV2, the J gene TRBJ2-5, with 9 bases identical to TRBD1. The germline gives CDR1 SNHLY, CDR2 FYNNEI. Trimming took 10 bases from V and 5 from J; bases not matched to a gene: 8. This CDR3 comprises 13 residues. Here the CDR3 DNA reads TGTGCCACCGCACAGGGGGCAATGGAGACCCAGTACTTC. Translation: CATAQGAMETQYF.

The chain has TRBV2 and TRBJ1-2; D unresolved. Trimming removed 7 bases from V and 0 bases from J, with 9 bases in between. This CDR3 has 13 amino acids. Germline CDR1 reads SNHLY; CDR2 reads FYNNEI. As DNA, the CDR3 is TGTGCCAGCAATCCCTCTGCTAACTATGGCTACACCTTC. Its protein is CASNPSANYGYTF.

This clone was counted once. Here the CDR3 DNA reads TGTGCCAGCAGCCTAGGAGGGGGAGGAACTGAAGCTTTCTTT. Protein: CASSLGGGGTEAFF. This chain uses TRBV6-5 with TRBJ1-1, with a weak D call TRBD1 (6 bases). This CDR3 is built from 14 residues. The V end was cut by 6 bases, the J end by 5 bases, with 16 bases between. From germline, CDR1 is MNHEY and CDR2 SVGAGI.

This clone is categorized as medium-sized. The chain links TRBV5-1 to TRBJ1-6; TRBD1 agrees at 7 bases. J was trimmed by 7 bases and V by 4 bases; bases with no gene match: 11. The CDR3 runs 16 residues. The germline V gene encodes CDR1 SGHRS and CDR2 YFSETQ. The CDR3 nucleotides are TGCGCCAGCAGCCAGGGGGTGGCCTGGCGAAATTCACCCCTCCACTTT. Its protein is CASSQGVAWRNSPLHF.

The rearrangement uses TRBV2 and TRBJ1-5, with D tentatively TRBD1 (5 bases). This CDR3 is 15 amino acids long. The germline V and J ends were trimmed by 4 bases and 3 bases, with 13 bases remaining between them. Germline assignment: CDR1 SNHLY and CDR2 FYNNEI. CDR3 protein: CASSVFGTHNQPQHF. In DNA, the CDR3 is TGTGCCAGCAGTGTATTCGGGACGCACAATCAGCCCCAGCATTTT.

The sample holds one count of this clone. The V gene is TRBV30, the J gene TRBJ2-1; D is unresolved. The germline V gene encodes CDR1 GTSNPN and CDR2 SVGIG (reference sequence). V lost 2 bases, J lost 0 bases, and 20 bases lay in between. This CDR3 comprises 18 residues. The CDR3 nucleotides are TGTGCCTGGAGTTTCCTCAAGTCTGGCGGTTCCTCCTACAATGAGCAGTTCTTC. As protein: CAWSFLKSGGSSYNEQFF. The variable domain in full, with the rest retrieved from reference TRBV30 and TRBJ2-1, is SQTIHQWPATLVQPVGSPLSLECTVEGTSNPNLYWYRQAAGRGLQLLFYSVGIGQISSEVPQNLSASRPQDRQFILSSKKLLLSDSGFYLCAWSFLKSGGSSYNEQFFGPGTRLTVL.

The CDR3 sequence is CASSLERPGLGTGELFF. CDR3 DNA sequence: TGTGCCAGCAGCTTAGAAAGGCCGGGACTAGGGACCGGGGAGCTGTTTTTT. This rearrangement joins TRBV11-2 to TRBJ2-2, with TRBD2 identical over 8 bases. In germline, CDR1 is SGHAT, CDR2 FQNNGV. The CDR3 is 17 amino acids. V was clipped by 0 bases and J by 5 bases; unmatched bases: 8.

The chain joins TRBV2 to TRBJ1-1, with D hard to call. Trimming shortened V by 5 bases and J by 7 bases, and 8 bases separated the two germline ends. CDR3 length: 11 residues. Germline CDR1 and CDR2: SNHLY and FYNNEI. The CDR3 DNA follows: TGTGCCAGCAGTTGCGACGGTGAAGCTTTCTTT. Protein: CASSCDGEAFF.

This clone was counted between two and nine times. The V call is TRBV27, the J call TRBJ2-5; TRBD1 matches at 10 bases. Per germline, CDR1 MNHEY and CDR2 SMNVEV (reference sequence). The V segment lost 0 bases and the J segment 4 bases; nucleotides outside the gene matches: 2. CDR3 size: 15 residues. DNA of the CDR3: TGTGCCAGCAGTTTATCGTGGGACAGGGGAGAGACCCAGTACTTC. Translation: CASSLSWDRGETQYF.